These T cell receptor beta chains were read from a single sample in a study of OX40 agonist ivuxolimab in advanced cancers. Clones were sequenced by immunoSEQ multiplex PCR, and TCRdb holds only the in-frame ones, with some missing. The sample consists of roughly 67,000 clones, 75% to 85% of them appearing once. Material: CD4+ or CD8+ T cells sorted from blood, obtained in a trial of the OX40 agonist ivuxolimab. The receptors were gathered from an adult with an advanced solid tumor such as melanoma, head and neck, liver or kidney cancer. Each CDR3 is given with its conserved first and last residue. A D gene is named only where the DNA matches it firmly. Some rows mark clone size as missing; the rest say once, few, many or name a class of expanded clone.

J gene	D gene	V gene	clone size	CDR3 protein	CDR3 DNA
TRBJ2-7	TRBD1	TRBV2	-	CASRTDRASSYEQYF	TGTGCCAGCAGGACGGACAGGGCAAGCTCCTACGAGCAGTACTTC
TRBJ2-7	-	TRBV5-1	-	CASSLEAGVGLYEQYF	TGCGCCAGCAGCTTGGAGGCCGGGGTAGGGCTCTACGAGCAGTACTTC
TRBJ2-3	TRBD1	TRBV10-3	-	CAISEDRGTDTQYF	TGTGCCATCAGTGAGGACAGGGGCACAGATACGCAGTATTTT
TRBJ2-3	-	TRBV14	-	CASSQDVGRWTTQYF	TGTGCCAGCAGCCAAGACGTCGGGCGGTGGACGACGCAGTATTTT
TRBJ1-5	TRBD1	TRBV4-1	few	CASSLDRGSNQPQHF	TGCGCCAGCAGCCTCGACAGGGGTAGCAATCAGCCCCAGCATTTT
TRBJ1-6	-	TRBV10-3	-	CAISEMGDNSPLHF	TGTGCCATCAGTGAGATGGGGGATAATTCACCCCTCCACTTT
TRBJ1-2	-	TRBV2	few	CASSARGRTNYGYTF	TGTGCCAGCAGTGCCCGGGGACGGACTAACTATGGCTACACCTTC
TRBJ2-7	TRBD1	TRBV15	-	CATSRTGGLAREQYF	TGTGCCACCAGCCGAACAGGGGGCCTCGCGCGCGAGCAGTACTTC
TRBJ2-3	-	TRBV7-5	-	CARSSEAFTDTQYF	TGTGCCAGAAGTAGCGAGGCCTTCACAGATACGCAGTATTTT
TRBJ2-3	TRBD1	TRBV9	-	CASSVDRVADTQYF	TGTGCCAGCAGCGTGGACAGGGTGGCAGATACGCAGTATTTT
TRBJ2-5	-	TRBV29-1	-	CSVEDWIRAQETQYF	TGCAGCGTTGAAGATTGGATCCGGGCTCAGGAGACCCAGTACTTC
TRBJ2-2	-	TRBV2	-	CASGARPAGELFF	TGTGCCTCGGGGGCCCGGCCGGCCGGGGAGCTGTTTTTT
TRBJ2-2	-	TRBV19	-	CASSITGELFF	TGTGCCAGTAGTATAACCGGGGAGCTGTTTTTT
TRBJ2-2	TRBD2	TRBV5-4	-	CASSPSGRAYTGELFF	TGTGCCAGCAGTCCTAGCGGGAGGGCCTACACCGGGGAGCTGTTTTTT
TRBJ2-1	-	TRBV28	-	CASSDLLSLNEQFF	TGTGCCAGCAGTGACCTTCTCTCCCTTAATGAGCAGTTCTTC
TRBJ2-1	TRBD2	TRBV7-2	-	CASSPALAGSYNEQFF	TGTGCCAGCAGCCCTGCCCTAGCGGGCTCCTACAATGAGCAGTTCTTC
TRBJ1-4	-	TRBV7-2	-	CASSLLGANEKLFF	TGTGCCAGCAGCTTACTGGGTGCTAATGAAAAACTGTTTTTT
TRBJ2-7	-	TRBV28	-	CASSPRTLTRGTYEQYF	TGTGCCAGCAGCCCGAGGACACTGACAAGGGGTACCTACGAGCAGTACTTC
TRBJ2-1	TRBD2	TRBV15	few	CATSIGRLAGSFF	TGTGCCACCAGCATAGGCCGTCTAGCGGGTTCGTTCTTC
TRBJ1-6	-	TRBV5-6	-	CASSLAANSPLHF	TGTGCCAGCAGCTTGGCAGCTAATTCACCCCTCCACTTT
TRBJ2-2	-	TRBV5-5	-	CASSLVGHQWPGELFF	TGTGCCAGCAGCTTAGTGGGGCACCAATGGCCCGGGGAGCTGTTTTTT
TRBJ1-1	-	TRBV5-1	-	CASSGQVNTEAFF	TGCGCCAGCAGCGGCCAGGTGAACACTGAAGCTTTCTTT
TRBJ2-7	TRBD1	TRBV15	-	CATSGTDSYEQYF	TGTGCCACCAGTGGGACAGACTCCTACGAGCAGTACTTC
TRBJ2-1	-	TRBV7-2	-	CASSLGAYNEQFF	TGTGCCAGCAGCTTAGGAGCCTACAATGAGCAGTTCTTC
TRBJ2-7	-	TRBV4-3	-	CASSQVAGRAYEQYF	TGCGCCAGCAGCCAAGTGGCGGGTAGAGCCTACGAGCAGTACTTC
TRBJ1-2	-	TRBV28	-	CASSMGGALDGYTF	TGTGCCAGCAGTATGGGGGGCGCCCTGGATGGCTACACCTTC
TRBJ2-2	-	TRBV28	-	CASSFAGGTGELFF	TGTGCCAGCAGTTTCGCCGGCGGGACCGGGGAGCTGTTTTTT
TRBJ2-2	TRBD2	TRBV4-3	-	CASSQDPLAGEGGELFF	TGCGCCAGCAGCCAAGATCCCCTAGCGGGGGAGGGCGGGGAGCTGTTTTTT
TRBJ2-2	-	TRBV27	-	CASMRRSVSAAGELFF	TGTGCCAGCATGAGGAGATCGGTTTCCGCCGCCGGGGAGCTGTTTTTT
TRBJ2-7	-	TRBV6-5	-	CASGRREAPYEQYF	TGTGCCAGCGGAAGGAGGGAGGCCCCCTACGAGCAGTACTTC
TRBJ1-4	TRBD1	TRBV9	-	CASSTRQGPNEKLFF	TGTGCCAGCAGCACCAGACAGGGACCTAATGAAAAACTGTTTTTT
TRBJ1-1	-	TRBV5-6	-	CASSLDPRVYTEAFF	TGTGCCAGCAGCTTGGATCCACGGGTTTACACTGAAGCTTTCTTT
TRBJ1-2	TRBD1	TRBV25-1	-	CASSDRGQGSGYTF	TGTGCCAGCAGTGACAGGGGGCAGGGGAGTGGCTACACCTTC
TRBJ2-2	TRBD2	TRBV7-8	-	CASSSRTSGNTGELFF	TGTGCCAGCAGCTCCAGGACTAGCGGGAACACCGGGGAGCTGTTTTTT
TRBJ2-3	-	TRBV28	-	CASSLPTGGTDTQYF	TGTGCCAGCAGTTTACCTACCGGGGGCACAGATACGCAGTATTTT
TRBJ2-5	-	TRBV5-4	-	CASSPRGGTAETQYF	TGTGCCAGCAGCCCCAGGGGGGGGACCGCAGAGACCCAGTACTTC
TRBJ1-5	TRBD1	TRBV6-1	-	CASRGQGLDQPQHF	TGTGCCAGCAGAGGACAGGGTTTGGATCAGCCCCAGCATTTT
TRBJ2-5	TRBD2	TRBV28	-	CASSRLAGARQETQYF	TGTGCCAGCAGCCGACTAGCGGGAGCCCGCCAAGAGACCCAGTACTTC
TRBJ1-3	-	TRBV5-4	few	CASSLERAGNTIYF	TGTGCCAGCAGCTTGGAGAGGGCTGGAAACACCATATATTTT
TRBJ2-3	-	TRBV6-5	-	CASRAGLSTDTQYF	TGTGCCAGCAGGGCGGGACTGAGCACAGATACGCAGTATTTT
TRBJ2-1	-	TRBV11-3	once	CASSRTTYNEQFF	TGTGCCAGCAGCCGGACTACGTACAATGAGCAGTTCTTC
TRBJ1-4	-	TRBV29-1	-	CSVGSGVDRRQALFF	TGCAGCGTGGGATCTGGGGTTGACCGAAGACAGGCGTTGTTTTTT
TRBJ1-4	TRBD1	TRBV5-1	-	CASSWGRGRDEKLFF	TGCGCCAGCAGCTGGGGCAGGGGGCGTGATGAAAAACTGTTTTTT
TRBJ2-2	TRBD2	TRBV28	-	CASGLAGDNTGELFF	TGTGCCAGCGGCCTAGCGGGAGATAACACCGGGGAGCTGTTTTTT
TRBJ1-5	-	TRBV7-2	-	CASSQWWDQPQHF	TGTGCCAGCAGCCAATGGTGGGATCAGCCCCAGCATTTT
TRBJ2-2	TRBD2	TRBV9	-	CASSAKRGLTNTGELFF	TGTGCCAGCAGCGCCAAAAGGGGACTAACGAACACCGGGGAGCTGTTTTTT
TRBJ2-7	-	TRBV5-6	once	CASSRTQYEQYF	TGTGCCAGCAGCAGGACTCAATACGAGCAGTACTTC
TRBJ1-1	TRBD1	TRBV7-2	-	CASSPDRVNTEAFF	TGTGCCAGCAGCCCCGACAGGGTGAACACTGAAGCTTTCTTT
TRBJ1-1	-	TRBV30	medium-sized	CAWSAPRAGWNTEAFF	TGTGCCTGGAGCGCCCCGCGGGCCGGTTGGAACACTGAAGCTTTCTTT
TRBJ2-2	-	TRBV11-2	-	CASSLDPSMSGELFF	TGTGCCAGCAGCTTAGATCCTAGTATGAGCGGGGAGCTGTTTTTT
TRBJ2-7	-	TRBV5-4	-	CASSLGGQSYEQYF	TGTGCCAGCAGCTTGGGAGGACAGTCCTACGAGCAGTACTTC
TRBJ2-7	TRBD2	TRBV19	-	CASSSGRAGEQYF	TGTGCCAGTAGTAGCGGGAGGGCCGGCGAGCAGTACTTC
TRBJ1-5	-	TRBV30	once	CAWKGRGNQPQHF	TGTGCCTGGAAGGGGCGAGGCAATCAGCCCCAGCATTTT
TRBJ2-1	TRBD2	TRBV5-1	few	CASSFMGLAGVYNEQFF	TGCGCCAGCAGCTTCATGGGACTAGCGGGAGTTTACAATGAGCAGTTCTTC
TRBJ1-2	TRBD1	TRBV4-1	-	CASSQDAPGQGFRGYTF	TGCGCCAGCAGCCAAGATGCTCCGGGACAGGGGTTTCGGGGCTACACCTTC
TRBJ2-3	-	TRBV10-2	-	CASSEAPSVDTQYF	TGCGCCAGCAGTGAGGCCCCTAGTGTAGATACGCAGTATTTT
TRBJ1-3	-	TRBV28	-	CASLRTNGNTIYF	TGTGCCAGCCTAAGAACAAATGGAAACACCATATATTTT
TRBJ1-1	-	TRBV7-3	few	CASSLSVNTEAFF	TGTGCCAGCAGCTTAAGTGTGAACACTGAAGCTTTCTTT
TRBJ1-6	-	TRBV30	-	CAWTRLTYNSPLHF	TGTGCCTGGACCAGGTTGACTTATAATTCACCCCTCCACTTT
TRBJ2-1	-	TRBV5-1	-	CASSLGRVDNEQFF	TGCGCCAGCAGCTTGGGCAGGGTTGACAATGAGCAGTTCTTC